The 5 T cell receptor beta chains listed next were all sequenced from one sample in a study of T-cell reconstitution after alpha-beta-depleted transplantation in children. Unique molecular identifiers were incorporated during preparation of the TCRbeta library. A single record per CDR3 protein comes from TCRdb applying MiXCR to the PCR reads. Altogether about 500,000 distinct CDR3 sequences are present, less than 35% being singletons, with the ten largest covering 2% to 3%. The input for sequencing was PBMCs from the stem cell graft donor, taken from the stem cell graft. Every receptor here comes from a human donor who donated a stem cell graft to a child with aplastic anemia.

The CDR3 coding sequence is TGTGCCAGCAGCTCCAGGGGTTATGCCTACAATGAGCAGTTCTTC. Translating gives CASSSRGYAYNEQFF. The chain links TRBV11-3 to TRBJ2-1; possibly TRBD1 for D (6 bases). Germline lookup yields CDR1 SGHNT and CDR2 YENEEA. Trimming took off 4 bases at V and 2 bases at J, with 12 bases between the two ends. The CDR3 has 15 amino acids.

The gene calls are TRBV5-6 and TRBJ2-5; a possible D gene is TRBD1 (6 bases). Germline V gene sequence: CDR1 SGHDT, CDR2 YYEEEE. Trimming took 1 base from V and 0 from J, leaving 13 bases between them. This CDR3 spans 16 amino acids. The CDR3 DNA is TGTGCCAGCAGCTTGTGGCAGGGGAATTACCAAGAGACCCAGTACTTC. Translated, it gives CASSLWQGNYQETQYF.

The chain recombines TRBV6-5 with TRBJ2-3, with D possibly TRBD2 on 6 matching bases. From germline, CDR1 is MNHEY and CDR2 SVGAGI. Trimming removed 0 bases from V and 1 base from J, with 14 bases in between. CDR3 length: 17 residues. The CDR3 is CASSYSVASARTDTQYF. DNA of the CDR3: TGTGCCAGCAGTTACTCGGTGGCTAGCGCACGCACAGATACGCAGTATTTT.

In its sample, this clonotype was seen a few times. This rearrangement joins TRBV20-1 to TRBJ2-1; D is possibly TRBD2 (6 bases). The length of the CDR3 is 13 residues. CDR1 and CDR2 from the germline V gene are DFQATT and SNEGSKA (reference sequence). V was shortened by 6 bases and J by 4 bases, with 13 bases between the two germline ends. The CDR3 region is CSASAGKYNEQFF. In nucleotides, the CDR3 is TGCAGTGCGTCCGCGGGGAAATACAATGAGCAGTTCTTC.

This chain joins TRBV6-1 and TRBJ2-1; D perhaps matches TRBD2 (7 bases). Trimming took 7 bases from V and 6 from J, leaving 16 bases between them. The CDR3 loop spans 14 amino acids. The germline V gene has CDR1 MNHNS and CDR2 SASEGT. CDR3 region: CASKGGEGSNEQFF. The CDR3 region has the DNA TGTGCCAGCAAGGGGGGGGAAGGATCCAATGAGCAGTTCTTC.